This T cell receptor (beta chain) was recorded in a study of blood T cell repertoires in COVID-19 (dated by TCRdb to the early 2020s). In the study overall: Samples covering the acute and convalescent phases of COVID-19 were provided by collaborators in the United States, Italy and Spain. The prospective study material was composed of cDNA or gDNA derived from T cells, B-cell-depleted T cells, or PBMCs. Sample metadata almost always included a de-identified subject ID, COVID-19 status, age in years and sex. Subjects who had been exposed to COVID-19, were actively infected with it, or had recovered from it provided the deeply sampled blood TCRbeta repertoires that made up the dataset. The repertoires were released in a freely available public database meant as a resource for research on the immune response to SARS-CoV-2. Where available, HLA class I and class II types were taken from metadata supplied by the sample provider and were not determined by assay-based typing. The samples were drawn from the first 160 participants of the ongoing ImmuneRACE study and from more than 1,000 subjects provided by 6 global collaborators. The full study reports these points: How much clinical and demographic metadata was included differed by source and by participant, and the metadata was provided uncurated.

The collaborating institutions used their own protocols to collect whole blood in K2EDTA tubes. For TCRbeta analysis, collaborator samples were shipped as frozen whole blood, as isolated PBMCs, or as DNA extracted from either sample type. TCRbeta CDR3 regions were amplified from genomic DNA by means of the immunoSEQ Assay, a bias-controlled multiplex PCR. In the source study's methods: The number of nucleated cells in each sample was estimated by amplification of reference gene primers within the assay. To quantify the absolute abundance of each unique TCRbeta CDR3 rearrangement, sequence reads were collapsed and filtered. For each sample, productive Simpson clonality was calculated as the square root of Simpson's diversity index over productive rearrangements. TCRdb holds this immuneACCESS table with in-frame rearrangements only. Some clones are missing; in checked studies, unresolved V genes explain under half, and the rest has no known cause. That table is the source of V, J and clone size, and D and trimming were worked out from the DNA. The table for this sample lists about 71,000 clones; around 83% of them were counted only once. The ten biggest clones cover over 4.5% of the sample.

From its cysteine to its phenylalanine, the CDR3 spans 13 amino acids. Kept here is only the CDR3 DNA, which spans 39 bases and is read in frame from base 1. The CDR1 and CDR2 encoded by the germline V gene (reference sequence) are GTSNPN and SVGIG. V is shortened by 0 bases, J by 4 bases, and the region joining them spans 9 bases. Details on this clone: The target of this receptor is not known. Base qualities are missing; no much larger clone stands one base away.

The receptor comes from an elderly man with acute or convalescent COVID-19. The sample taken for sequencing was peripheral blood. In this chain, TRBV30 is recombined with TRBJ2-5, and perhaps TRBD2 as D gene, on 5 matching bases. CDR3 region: CAWSVRGSETQYF. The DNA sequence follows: TGTGCCTGGAGTGTACGAGGGTCAGAGACCCAGTACTTC.